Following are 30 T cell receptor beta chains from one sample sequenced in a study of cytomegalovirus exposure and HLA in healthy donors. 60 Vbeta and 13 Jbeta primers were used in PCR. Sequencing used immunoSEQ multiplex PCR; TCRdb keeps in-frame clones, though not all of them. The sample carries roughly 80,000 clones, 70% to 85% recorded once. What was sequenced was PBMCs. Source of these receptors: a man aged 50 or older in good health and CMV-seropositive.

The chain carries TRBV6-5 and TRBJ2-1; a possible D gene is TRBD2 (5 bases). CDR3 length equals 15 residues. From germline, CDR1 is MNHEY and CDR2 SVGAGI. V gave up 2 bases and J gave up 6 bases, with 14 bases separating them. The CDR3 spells CASSYDYSSPNEQFF. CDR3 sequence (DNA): TGTGCCAGCAGTTACGACTACTCCTCCCCCAATGAGCAGTTCTTC.

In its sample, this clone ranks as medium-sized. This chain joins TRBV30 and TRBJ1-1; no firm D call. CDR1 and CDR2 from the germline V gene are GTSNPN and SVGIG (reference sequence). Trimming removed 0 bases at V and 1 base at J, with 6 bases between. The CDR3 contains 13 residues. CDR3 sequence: CAWSVSENTEAFF. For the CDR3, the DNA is TGTGCCTGGAGTGTCTCAGAGAACACTGAAGCTTTCTTT.

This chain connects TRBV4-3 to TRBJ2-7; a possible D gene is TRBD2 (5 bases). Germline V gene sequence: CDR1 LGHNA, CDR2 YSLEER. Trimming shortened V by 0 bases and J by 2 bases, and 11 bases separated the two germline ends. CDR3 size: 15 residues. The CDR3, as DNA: TGCGCCAGCAGCCAAGAGAGGGTAAATACCTACGAGCAGTACTTC. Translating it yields CASSQERVNTYEQYF.

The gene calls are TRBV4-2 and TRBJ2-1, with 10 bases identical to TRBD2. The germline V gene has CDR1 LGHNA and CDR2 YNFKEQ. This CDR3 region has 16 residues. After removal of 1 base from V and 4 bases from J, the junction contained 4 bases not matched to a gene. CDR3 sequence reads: CASSQGGTSVYNEQFF. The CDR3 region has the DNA TGTGCCAGCAGCCAAGGGGGGACTAGCGTTTACAATGAGCAGTTCTTC.

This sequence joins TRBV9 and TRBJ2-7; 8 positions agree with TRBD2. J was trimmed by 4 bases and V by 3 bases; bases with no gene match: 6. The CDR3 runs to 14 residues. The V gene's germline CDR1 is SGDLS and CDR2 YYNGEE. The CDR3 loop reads CASSATSGAYEQYF. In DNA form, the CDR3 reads TGTGCCAGCAGCGCCACTAGCGGAGCTTACGAGCAGTACTTC.

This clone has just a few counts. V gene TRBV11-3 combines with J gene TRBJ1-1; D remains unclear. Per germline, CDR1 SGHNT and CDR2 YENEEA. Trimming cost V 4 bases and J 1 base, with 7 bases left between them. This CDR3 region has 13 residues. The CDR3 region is CASSSLSNTEAFF. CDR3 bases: TGTGCCAGCAGCTCCCTCTCGAACACTGAAGCTTTCTTT.

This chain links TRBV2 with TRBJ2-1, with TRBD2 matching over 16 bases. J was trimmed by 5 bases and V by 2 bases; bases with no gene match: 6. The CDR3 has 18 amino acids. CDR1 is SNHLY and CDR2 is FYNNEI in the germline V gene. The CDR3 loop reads CASSEWGTSGRGDNEQFF. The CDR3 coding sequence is TGTGCCAGCAGTGAATGGGGGACTAGCGGGAGGGGCGACAATGAGCAGTTCTTC.

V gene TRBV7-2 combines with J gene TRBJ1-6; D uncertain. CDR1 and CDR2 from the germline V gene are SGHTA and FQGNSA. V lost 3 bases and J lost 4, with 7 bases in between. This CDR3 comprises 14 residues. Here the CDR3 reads CASSFGVYNSPLHF. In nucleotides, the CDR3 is TGTGCCAGCAGCTTTGGAGTTTATAATTCACCCCTCCACTTT.

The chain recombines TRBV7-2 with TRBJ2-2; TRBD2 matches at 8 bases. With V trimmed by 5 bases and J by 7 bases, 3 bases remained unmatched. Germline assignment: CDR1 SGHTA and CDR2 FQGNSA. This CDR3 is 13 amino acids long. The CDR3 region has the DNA TGTGCCAGCAGCCGGGGGGGGAGCGGGGAGCTGTTTTTT. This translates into CASSRGGSGELFF.

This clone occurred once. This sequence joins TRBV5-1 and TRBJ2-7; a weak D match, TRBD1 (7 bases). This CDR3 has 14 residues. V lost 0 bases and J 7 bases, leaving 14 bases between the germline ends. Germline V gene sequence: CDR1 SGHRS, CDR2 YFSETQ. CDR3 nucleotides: TGCGCCAGCAGCTTGGATGGAGGGGGCGATGAGCAGTACTTC. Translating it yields CASSLDGGGDEQYF. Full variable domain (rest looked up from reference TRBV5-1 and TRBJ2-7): KAGVTQTPRYLIKTRGQQVTLSCSPISGHRSVSWYQQTPGQGLQFLFEYFSETQRNKGNFPGRFSGRQFSNSRSEMNVSTLELGDSALYLCASSLDGGGDEQYFGPGTRLTVT.

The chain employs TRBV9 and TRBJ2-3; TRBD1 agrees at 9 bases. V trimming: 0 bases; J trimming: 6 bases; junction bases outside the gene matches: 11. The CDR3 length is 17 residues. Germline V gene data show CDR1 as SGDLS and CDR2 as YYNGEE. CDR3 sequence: CASSVAGGTGYIDTQYF. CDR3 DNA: TGTGCCAGCAGCGTAGCGGGCGGGACAGGGTATATCGATACGCAGTATTTT.

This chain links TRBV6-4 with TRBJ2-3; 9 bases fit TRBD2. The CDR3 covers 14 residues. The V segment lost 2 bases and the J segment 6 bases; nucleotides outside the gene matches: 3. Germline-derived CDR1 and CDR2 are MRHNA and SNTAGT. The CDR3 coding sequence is TGTGCCAGCAGTGACCGGAGCGGGAGGGATACGCAGTATTTT. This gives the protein CASSDRSGRDTQYF.

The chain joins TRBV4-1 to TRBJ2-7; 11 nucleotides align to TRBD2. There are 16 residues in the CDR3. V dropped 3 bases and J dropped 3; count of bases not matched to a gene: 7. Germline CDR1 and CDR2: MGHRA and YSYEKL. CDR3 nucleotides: TGCGCCAGCAGCCACCAGGGACTAGCGGCCAACTACGAGCAGTACTTC. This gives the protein CASSHQGLAANYEQYF.

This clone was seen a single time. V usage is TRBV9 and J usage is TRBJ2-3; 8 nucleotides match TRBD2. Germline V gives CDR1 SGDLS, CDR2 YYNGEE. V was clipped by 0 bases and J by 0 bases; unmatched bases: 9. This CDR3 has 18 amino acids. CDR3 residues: CASSVDVLVAGSTDTQYF. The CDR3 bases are TGTGCCAGCAGCGTAGACGTATTGGTAGCGGGGAGCACAGATACGCAGTATTTT.

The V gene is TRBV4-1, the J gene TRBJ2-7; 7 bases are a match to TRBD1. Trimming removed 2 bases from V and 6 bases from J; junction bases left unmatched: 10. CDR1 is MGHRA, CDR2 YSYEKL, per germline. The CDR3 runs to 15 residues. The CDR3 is CASSQSTGVLGEQYF. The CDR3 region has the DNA TGCGCCAGCAGCCAATCTACAGGGGTGTTGGGCGAGCAGTACTTC.

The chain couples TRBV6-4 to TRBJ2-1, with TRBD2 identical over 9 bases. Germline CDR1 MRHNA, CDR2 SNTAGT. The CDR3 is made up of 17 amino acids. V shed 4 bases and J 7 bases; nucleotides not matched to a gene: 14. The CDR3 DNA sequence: TGTGCCAGCAGTGGCGAGCCTAGCGGGGCCCTCGGAAATGAGCAGTTCTTC. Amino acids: CASSGEPSGALGNEQFF.

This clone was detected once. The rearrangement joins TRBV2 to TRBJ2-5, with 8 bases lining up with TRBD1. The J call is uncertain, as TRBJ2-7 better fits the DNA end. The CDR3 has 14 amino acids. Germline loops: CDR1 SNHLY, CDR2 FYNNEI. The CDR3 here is CASGPRTGFGEQYF. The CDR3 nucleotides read TGTGCCAGCGGACCAAGGACAGGGTTTGGCGAGCAGTACTTC.

CDR3 bases: TGTGCCAGCAATGGTGGGGGGGCGAGAGGCTACACCTTC. It translates to CASNGGGARGYTF. The J gene is TRBJ1-2, the V gene TRBV5-6; the D gene is possibly TRBD1 (6 bases). Germline V CDR1 and CDR2: SGHDT, YYEEEE. This CDR3 spans 13 amino acids. V was trimmed by 6 bases and J by 8 bases, leaving 17 bases between them.

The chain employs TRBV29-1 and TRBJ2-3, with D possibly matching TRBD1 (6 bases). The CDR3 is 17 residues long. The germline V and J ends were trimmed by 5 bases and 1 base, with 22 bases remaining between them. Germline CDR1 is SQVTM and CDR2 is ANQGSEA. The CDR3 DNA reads TGCAGCGTTCACGGGACACAACCACCTTACCGCACAGATACGCAGTATTTT. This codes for CSVHGTQPPYRTDTQYF.

This chain's CDR3 is CASSLPLTDSQYF. The CDR3 DNA is TGTGCCAGCAGCTTGCCCCTGACCGACAGTCAGTACTTC. The V gene is TRBV5-6, the J gene TRBJ2-4; possibly TRBD1 for D (5 bases). Trimming pared 1 base from V and 12 bases from J, leaving 14 bases between. The CDR3 spans 13 residues. Germline-derived CDR1 and CDR2 are SGHDT and YYEEEE.

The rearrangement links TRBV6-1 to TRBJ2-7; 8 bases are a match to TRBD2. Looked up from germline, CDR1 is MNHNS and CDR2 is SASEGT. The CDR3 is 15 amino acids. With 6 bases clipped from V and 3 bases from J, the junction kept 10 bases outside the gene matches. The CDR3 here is CASSAGNSGIYEQYF. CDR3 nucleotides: TGTGCCAGCAGCGCCGGAAATAGCGGGATCTACGAGCAGTACTTC.

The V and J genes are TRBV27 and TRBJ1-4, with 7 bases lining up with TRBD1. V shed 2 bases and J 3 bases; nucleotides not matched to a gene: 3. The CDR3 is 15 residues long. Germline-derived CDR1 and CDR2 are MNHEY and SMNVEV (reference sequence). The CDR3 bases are TGTGCCAGCAGTTTACGCGGGACAGCTAATGAAAAACTGTTTTTT. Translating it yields CASSLRGTANEKLFF.

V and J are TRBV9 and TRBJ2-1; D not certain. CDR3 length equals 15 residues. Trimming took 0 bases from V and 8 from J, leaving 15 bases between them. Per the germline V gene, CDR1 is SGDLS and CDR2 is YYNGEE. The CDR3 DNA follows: TGTGCCAGCAGCGTAGGGCTAGGAAGAACGGATGAGCAGTTCTTC. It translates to CASSVGLGRTDEQFF.

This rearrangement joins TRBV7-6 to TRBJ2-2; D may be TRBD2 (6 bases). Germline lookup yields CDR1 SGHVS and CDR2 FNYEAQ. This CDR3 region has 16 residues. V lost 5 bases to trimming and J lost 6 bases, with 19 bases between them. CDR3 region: CASSRAPVGSAGELFF. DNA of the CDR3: TGTGCCAGCAGCCGGGCTCCAGTCGGGAGCGCCGGGGAGCTGTTTTTT.

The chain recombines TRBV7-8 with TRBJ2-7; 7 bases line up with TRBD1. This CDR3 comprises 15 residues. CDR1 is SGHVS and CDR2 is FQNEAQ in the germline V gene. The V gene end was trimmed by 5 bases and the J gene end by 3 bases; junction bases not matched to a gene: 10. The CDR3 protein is CASSEIPGQNYEQYF. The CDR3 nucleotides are TGTGCCAGCAGCGAGATTCCGGGACAGAACTACGAGCAGTACTTC.

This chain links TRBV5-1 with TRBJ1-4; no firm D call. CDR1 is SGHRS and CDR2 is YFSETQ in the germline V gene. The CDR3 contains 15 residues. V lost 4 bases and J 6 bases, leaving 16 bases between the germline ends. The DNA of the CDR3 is TGCGCCAGCAGCCCCTTTATGTCAACAGATGAAAAACTGTTTTTT. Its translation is CASSPFMSTDEKLFF.

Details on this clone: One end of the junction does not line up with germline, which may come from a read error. Here the CDR3 reads CASSLTGPGANGLTF. The CDR3 nucleotides read TGTGCCAGCAGTCTGACAGGGCCTGGGGCCAACGGCCTGACTTTC. J is TRBJ2-6 and V is TRBV27, with 7 bases lining up with TRBD1. Germline lookup yields CDR1 MNHEY and CDR2 SMNVEV (reference sequence). The CDR3 has 15 amino acids.

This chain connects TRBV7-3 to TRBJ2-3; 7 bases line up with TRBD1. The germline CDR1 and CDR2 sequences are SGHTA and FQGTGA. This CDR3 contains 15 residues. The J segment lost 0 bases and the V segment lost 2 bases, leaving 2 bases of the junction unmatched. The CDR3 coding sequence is TGTGCCAGCAGCTTACTGGGACAGAGCACAGATACGCAGTATTTT. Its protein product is CASSLLGQSTDTQYF.

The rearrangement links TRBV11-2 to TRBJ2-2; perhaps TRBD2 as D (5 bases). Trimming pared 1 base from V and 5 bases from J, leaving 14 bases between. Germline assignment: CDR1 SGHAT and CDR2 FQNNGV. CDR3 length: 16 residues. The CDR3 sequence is CASSLGRGRRTGELFF. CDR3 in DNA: TGTGCCAGCAGCTTAGGAAGAGGGAGAAGAACCGGGGAGCTGTTTTTT. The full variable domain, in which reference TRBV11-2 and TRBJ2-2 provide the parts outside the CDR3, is EAGVAQSPRYKIIEKRQSVAFWCNPISGHATLYWYQQILGQGPKLLIQFQNNGVVDDSQLPKDRFSAERLKGVDSTLKIQPAKLEDSAVYLCASSLGRGRRTGELFFGEGSRLTVL.

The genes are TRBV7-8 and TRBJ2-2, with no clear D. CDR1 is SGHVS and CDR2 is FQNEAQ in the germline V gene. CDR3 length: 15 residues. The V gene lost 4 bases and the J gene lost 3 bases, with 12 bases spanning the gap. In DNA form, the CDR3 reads TGTGCCAGCAGCTCTGAAGAGAGTTACACCGGGGAGCTGTTTTTT. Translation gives CASSSEESYTGELFF.